Detailed here is one TCR beta chain. This specimen comes from a study of CD8 T cells in ankylosing spondylitis. From the 5' RACE reads, TCRdb called clonotypes with MiXCR, one entry per CDR3 protein. This sample carries approximately 110,000 distinct CDR3 sequences, under 30% of them seen once, and the ten largest clones take around an eighth. V lost 6 bases and J 6 bases, leaving 12 bases between the germline ends. This CDR3 is 13 amino acids long. The V call is TRBV12-3 or TRBV12-4, the J call TRBJ1-5; the D gene is possibly TRBD1 (6 bases). This sequence originates from a male donor with ankylosing spondylitis. The sequenced sample consisted of synovial fluid, either unsorted or a sorted T cell fraction (not recorded which). CDR3 sequence (DNA): TGTGCCAGCAGCTACACAGGGACTCAGCCCCAGCATTTT. Translating it yields CASSYTGTQPQHF.